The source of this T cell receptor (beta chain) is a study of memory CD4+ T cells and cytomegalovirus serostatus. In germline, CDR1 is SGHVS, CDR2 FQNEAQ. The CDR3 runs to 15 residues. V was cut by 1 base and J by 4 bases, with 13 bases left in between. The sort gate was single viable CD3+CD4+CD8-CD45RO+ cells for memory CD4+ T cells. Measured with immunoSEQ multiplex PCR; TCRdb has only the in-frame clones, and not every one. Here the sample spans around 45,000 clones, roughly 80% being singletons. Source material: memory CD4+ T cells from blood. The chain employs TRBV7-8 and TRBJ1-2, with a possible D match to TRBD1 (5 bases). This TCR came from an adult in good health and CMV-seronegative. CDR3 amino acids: CASSLVRGAGYGYTF. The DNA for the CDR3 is TGTGCCAGCAGCTTAGTTAGGGGCGCGGGCTATGGCTACACCTTC.